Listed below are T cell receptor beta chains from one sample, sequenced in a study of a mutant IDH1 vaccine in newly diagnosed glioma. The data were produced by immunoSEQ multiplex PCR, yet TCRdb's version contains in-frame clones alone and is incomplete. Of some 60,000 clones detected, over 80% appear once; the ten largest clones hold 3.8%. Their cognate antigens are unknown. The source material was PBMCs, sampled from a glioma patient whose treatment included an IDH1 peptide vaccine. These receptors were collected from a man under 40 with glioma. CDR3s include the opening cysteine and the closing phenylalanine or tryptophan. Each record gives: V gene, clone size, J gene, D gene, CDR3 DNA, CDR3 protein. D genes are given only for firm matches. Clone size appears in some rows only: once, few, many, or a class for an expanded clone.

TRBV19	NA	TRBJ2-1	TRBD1	TGTGCCAGTAGTATGCAGGGGGCAGTGGTAGGTGAGCAGTTCTTC	CASSMQGAVVGEQFF
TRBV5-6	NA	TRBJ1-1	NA	TGTGCCAGCAGCTTGGTGGGGAGACAGGAGAGGGAAGCTTTCTTT	CASSLVGRQEREAFF
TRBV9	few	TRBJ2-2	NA	TGTGCCAGCAGACAGGGCGGGAACACCGGGGAGCTGTTTTTT	CASRQGGNTGELFF
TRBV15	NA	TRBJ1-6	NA	TGTGCCACCAGCTCTACGGATACCAATTCACCCCTCCACTTT	CATSSTDTNSPLHF
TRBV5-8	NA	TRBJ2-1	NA	TGTGCCAGCAGCTTGTGGGGGGCCCGGAACAATGAGCAGTTCTTC	CASSLWGARNNEQFF
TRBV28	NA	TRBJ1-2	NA	TGTGCCAGCAAAATTCTGGCAGGGAATGGCTACACCTTC	CASKILAGNGYTF
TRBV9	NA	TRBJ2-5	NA	TGTGCCAGCAGCGTAGGGGGGTACCAAGAGACCCAGTACTTC	CASSVGGYQETQYF
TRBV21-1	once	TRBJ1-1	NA	TGTGCCAGCAGCGCTGTGACAGGGGACGGGGACACTGAAGCTTTCTTT	CASSAVTGDGDTEAFF
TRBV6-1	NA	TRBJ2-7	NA	TGTGCCAGCAGTGAAGCGGCAGGGGATTTTTACGAGCAGTACTTC	CASSEAAGDFYEQYF
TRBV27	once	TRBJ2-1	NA	TGTGCCAGCTCCAGGCTACAGGGAGAGCAGTTCTTC	CASSRLQGEQFF
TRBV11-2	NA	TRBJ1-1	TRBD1	TGTGCCAGCAGCCGGGGACAGGGCACTGAAGCTTTCTTT	CASSRGQGTEAFF
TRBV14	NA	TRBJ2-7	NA	TGTGCCAGCAGCCAAGTTTTGGGATACGAGCAGTACTTC	CASSQVLGYEQYF
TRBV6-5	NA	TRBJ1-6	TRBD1	TGTGCCAGCAGTCGATTGGACAGGTTCAATTCACCCCTCCACTTT	CASSRLDRFNSPLHF
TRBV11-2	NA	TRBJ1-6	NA	TGTGCCAGCAGCTTAGGTCTGGCAGGGGATTCACCCCTCCACTTT	CASSLGLAGDSPLHF
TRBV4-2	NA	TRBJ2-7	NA	TGTGCCAGCAGCCAACAGCGCAGTAGCTCCTACGAGCAGTACTTC	CASSQQRSSSYEQYF
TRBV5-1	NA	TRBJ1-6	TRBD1	TGCGCCAGCAGCCACCCAAGGGGGGGGGACAGTTATTCACCCCTCCACTTT	CASSHPRGGDSYSPLHF
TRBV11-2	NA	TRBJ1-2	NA	TGTGCCAGCACCCCGGTGAGGGGTAACTATGGCTACACCTTC	CASTPVRGNYGYTF
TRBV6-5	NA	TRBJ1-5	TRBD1	TGTGCCAGCAGGGGTGACAGGGGTAGCAATCAGCCCCAGCATTTT	CASRGDRGSNQPQHF
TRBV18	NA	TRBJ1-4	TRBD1	TGTGCCAGCTCAACCCGGGACAGCCCCTATGAAAAACTGTTTTTT	CASSTRDSPYEKLFF
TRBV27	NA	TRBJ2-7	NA	TGTGCCAGCAGTTTATTCACAGGATCCTACGAGCAGTACTTC	CASSLFTGSYEQYF
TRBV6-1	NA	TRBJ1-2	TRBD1	TGTGCCAGCAGTGAATTGGACAGGCATGGCTACACCTTC	CASSELDRHGYTF
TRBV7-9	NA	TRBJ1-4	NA	TGTGCCAGCAGCTTAGTTGAGGGGGATGAAAAACTGTTTTTT	CASSLVEGDEKLFF
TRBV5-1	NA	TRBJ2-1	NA	TGCGCCAGCAGCTTGTACTCGGCAGAGCAGTTCTTC	CASSLYSAEQFF
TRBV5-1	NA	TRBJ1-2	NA	TGCGCCAGCAGCTTGGTAGGGGGGAGCGATGGCTACACCTTC	CASSLVGGSDGYTF
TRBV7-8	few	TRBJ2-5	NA	TGTGCCAGCAGCTTGGGGGATCGGGGGTTGTCAGAGACCCAGTACTTC	CASSLGDRGLSETQYF
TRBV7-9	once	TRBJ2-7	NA	TGTGCCAGCAGCTTAGCGTCCGCAAGGGGCCTCACCGAGCAGTACTTC	CASSLASARGLTEQYF
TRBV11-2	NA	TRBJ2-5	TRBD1	TGTGCCAGCAGCCCCATCCGGACAGGGGTGGGCGAGACCCAGTACTTC	CASSPIRTGVGETQYF
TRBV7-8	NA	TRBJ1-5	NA	TGTGCCAGCAGCTCGGAACGGGCCAGGGCGCATCAGCCCCAGCATTTT	CASSSERARAHQPQHF
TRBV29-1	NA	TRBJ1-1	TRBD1	TGCAGCGTTGAAGAGATAAATACCGGGACAGGGGTCACTGAAGCTTTCTTT	CSVEEINTGTGVTEAFF
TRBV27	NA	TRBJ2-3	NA	TGTGCCAGCAGTTTAGTTAGCGGTGGCACAGATACGCAGTATTTT	CASSLVSGGTDTQYF
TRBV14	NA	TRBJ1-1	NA	TGTGCCAGCAGCCAAGAAGGGGTTGAGTACACTGAAGCTTTCTTT	CASSQEGVEYTEAFF
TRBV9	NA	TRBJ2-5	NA	TGTGCCAGCAGCGTAGTTCCCAGTCCAGAGACCCAGTACTTC	CASSVVPSPETQYF
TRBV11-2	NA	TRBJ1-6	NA	TGTGCCAGCAGTCCGATTCCCTATAATTCACCCCTCCACTTT	CASSPIPYNSPLHF
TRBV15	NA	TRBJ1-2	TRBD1	TGTGCCACCAGCAGAGTGGCAGGGGGGAATGGCTACACCTTC	CATSRVAGGNGYTF
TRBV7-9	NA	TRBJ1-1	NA	TGTGCCAGCAGCTTGGGGGAGACTGAAGCTTTCTTT	CASSLGETEAFF
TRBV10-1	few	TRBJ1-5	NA	TGCGCCAGCAGTGATGGGGTCCTCAATCAGCCCCAGCATTTT	CASSDGVLNQPQHF
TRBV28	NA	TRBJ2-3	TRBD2	TGTGCCAGCAGTTTCAATCTAGCGGCACTGGCAGATACGCAGTATTTT	CASSFNLAALADTQYF
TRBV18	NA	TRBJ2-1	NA	TGTGCCAGCTCACCACCGAAACAGACCACCTACAATGAGCAGTTCTTC	CASSPPKQTTYNEQFF
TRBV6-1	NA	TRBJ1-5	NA	TGTGCCAGCAGTGAAGCGGTTTGGGGGAATCAGCCCCAGCATTTT	CASSEAVWGNQPQHF
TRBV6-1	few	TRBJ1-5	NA	TGTGCCAGCAGGGCTTGGAATCAGCCCCAGCATTTT	CASRAWNQPQHF
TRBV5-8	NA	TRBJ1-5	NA	TGTGCCAGCAGCTTGGCGGCAGCAAATCAGCCCCAGCATTTT	CASSLAAANQPQHF
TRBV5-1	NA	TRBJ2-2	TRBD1	TGCGCCAGCAGCTCGTATTTGACAGGGGCCGACACCGGGGAGCTGTTTTTT	CASSSYLTGADTGELFF
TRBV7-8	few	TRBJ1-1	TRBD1	TGTGCCAGCAGCCCCCGGGACAGGGCCATCGGCACTGAAGCTTTCTTT	CASSPRDRAIGTEAFF
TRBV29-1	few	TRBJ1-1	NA	TGCAGCGTGGCGGACTCTCAAGCTTTCTTT	CSVADSQAFF
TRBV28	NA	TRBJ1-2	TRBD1	TGTGCCAGCAGTCTCTCCGGGACAGGGGGGGACTATGGCTACACCTTC	CASSLSGTGGDYGYTF
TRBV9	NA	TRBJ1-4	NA	TGTGCCAGCAGCGTAGGAAGTTGGGGACCGGGAGAGGAGGGAAAACTGTTTTTT	CASSVGSWGPGEEGKLFF
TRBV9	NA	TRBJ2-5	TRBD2	TGTGCCAGCAGCCTCGGACTAGCGGGGTCAGAGACCCAGTACTTC	CASSLGLAGSETQYF
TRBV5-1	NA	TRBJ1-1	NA	TGCGCCAGCAGCTTGGTGGGGTCGGACACTGAAGCTTTCTTT	CASSLVGSDTEAFF
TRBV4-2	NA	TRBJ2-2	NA	TGTGCCAGCAGCCAAGACCGGGCAGGGACGAACACCGGGGAGCTGTTTTTT	CASSQDRAGTNTGELFF
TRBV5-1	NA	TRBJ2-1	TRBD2	TGCGCCAGCAGCTCTACCGTTACTAGCGGGGCCTACAATGAGCAGTTCTTC	CASSSTVTSGAYNEQFF
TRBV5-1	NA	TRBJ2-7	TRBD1	TGCGCCAGCAGCTTGGTTCGCGGGACAGGGTTGGAGGAGCAGTACTTC	CASSLVRGTGLEEQYF
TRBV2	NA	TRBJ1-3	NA	TGTGCCAGCAGCGCACACAACTCTGGAAACACCATATATTTT	CASSAHNSGNTIYF
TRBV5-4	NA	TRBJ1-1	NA	TGTGCCAGCACCCCGGGAGGGAGGAACACTGAAGCTTTCTTT	CASTPGGRNTEAFF
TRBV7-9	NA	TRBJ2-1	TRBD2	TGTGCCAGCAGCGGAAAAGCCGGGACTAGCTCCTACAATGAGCAGTTCTTC	CASSGKAGTSSYNEQFF
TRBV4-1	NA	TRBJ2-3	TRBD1	TGCGCCAGCAGCTTCACCGGGACAGTAGCTGATACGCAGTATTTT	CASSFTGTVADTQYF
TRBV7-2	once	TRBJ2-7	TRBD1	TGTGCCAGCAGCCGAGGGACAGGGTATCACGAGCAGTACTTC	CASSRGTGYHEQYF
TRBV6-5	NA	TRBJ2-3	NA	TGTGCCAGCAGTTGGAGGGGGGGGAGGGGCACAGATACGCAGTATTTT	CASSWRGGRGTDTQYF
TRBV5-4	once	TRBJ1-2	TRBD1	TGTGCCAGCAGCTTGGGGGACAGGGCTACTAACTATGGCTACACCTTC	CASSLGDRATNYGYTF
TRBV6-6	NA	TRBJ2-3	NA	TGTGCCAGCCTTCAGACAGATACGCAGTATTTT	CASLQTDTQYF
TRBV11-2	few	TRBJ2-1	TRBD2	TGTGCCAGCAGCTTAGCGGGAGGCTCCGGGGCTACAGATGAGCAGTTCTTC	CASSLAGGSGATDEQFF